These 18 T cell receptor beta chains originate from one sample sequenced in a study of monozygotic twins with inflammatory bowel disease. Each CDR3 protein gets one entry in TCRdb, which reprocessed the 5' RACE reads and gives no DNA. The sample table includes approximately 420,000 distinct CDR3 sequences. Sequenced material: blood. These receptors came from a human donor with ulcerative colitis or Crohn's disease, or a healthy co-twin of an affected twin (not recorded which).

This rearrangement joins TRBV7-9 to TRBJ2-3; TCRdb outputs TRBD2, but without DNA this stays unchecked. The CDR3 length is 16 residues. Germline CDR1 and CDR2: SEHNR and FQNEAQ (reference sequence). The CDR3 sequence is CASARSLLATGDTQYF. Based on the CDR3 plus reference TRBV7-9 and TRBJ2-3, the full variable domain is DTGVSQNPRHKITKRGQNVTFRCDPISEHNRLYWYRQTLGQGPEFLTYFQNEAQLEKSRLLSDRFSAERPKGSFSTLEIQRTEQGDSAMYLCASARSLLATGDTQYFGPGTRLTVL.

The chain uses TRBV2 and TRBJ2-7; TCRdb's assignment of TRBD2 cannot be checked, as there is no DNA. The CDR3 has 14 amino acids. CDR1 SNHLY and CDR2 FYNNEI come from the germline V gene. The CDR3: CASIRRGSSNEQYF.

V usage is TRBV18 and J usage is TRBJ1-5; TCRdb outputs TRBD1, but without DNA this stays unchecked. The CDR3 is 14 amino acids. The V gene's germline CDR1 is KGHSH and CDR2 LQKENI. The CDR3 region is CASSQSGANQPQHF.

This chain connects TRBV6-1 to TRBJ1-2; TCRdb's D call of TRBD1 is untestable without DNA. From germline, CDR1 is MNHNS and CDR2 SASEGT. The length of the CDR3 is 14 residues. The CDR3 here is CASKVTQGAKGYTF.

The chain couples TRBV5-1 to TRBJ1-2. The length of the CDR3 is 14 residues. Germline values: CDR1 SGHRS, CDR2 YFSETQ. CDR3 protein: CASSLETIRNGYTF. Full variable domain (outside the CDR3, taken from reference TRBV5-1 and TRBJ1-2): KAGVTQTPRYLIKTRGQQVTLSCSPISGHRSVSWYQQTPGQGLQFLFEYFSETQRNKGNFPGRFSGRQFSNSRSEMNVSTLELGDSALYLCASSLETIRNGYTFGSGTRLTVV.

The chain recombines TRBV20-1 with TRBJ2-6; lacking DNA, the TRBD1 call made by TCRdb goes unchecked. CDR3 length equals 14 residues. Germline loops: CDR1 DFQATT, CDR2 SNEGSKA (reference sequence). CDR3 residues: CSARGGGEANVLTF.

The rearrangement joins TRBV7-2 to TRBJ2-5; TCRdb designates TRBD2, a call that cannot be tested without DNA. Germline values: CDR1 SGHTA, CDR2 FQGNSA. The CDR3 sequence is 15 residues long. The chain's CDR3 is CASSASWEQQETQYF.

The rearrangement uses TRBV27 and TRBJ2-1; as DNA is missing, the TRBD1 call by TCRdb cannot be tested. The CDR3 loop spans 16 amino acids. Germline loops: CDR1 MNHEY, CDR2 SMNVEV (reference sequence). The chain's CDR3 is CASSSGGGSKHNEQFF.

The chain combines TRBV9 with TRBJ2-3; TCRdb's D gene call, TRBD1, goes unchecked for lack of DNA. Per the germline V gene, CDR1 is SGDLS and CDR2 is YYNGEE. CDR3 size: 13 residues. The CDR3 loop reads CASSVGQGDTQYF. Complete variable domain (other parts from reference TRBV9 and TRBJ2-3): DSGVTQTPKHLITATGQRVTLRCSPRSGDLSVYWYQQSLDQGLQFLIQYYNGEERAKGNILERFSAQQFPDLHSELNLSSLELGDSALYFCASSVGQGDTQYFGPGTRLTVL.

V gene TRBV28 combines with J gene TRBJ2-2. The CDR3 totals 13 residues. CDR1 is MDHEN and CDR2 is SYDVKM in the germline V gene. The CDR3 loop reads CASYEITTGELFF.

The chain is built from TRBV7-9 and TRBJ2-7; checking the TCRdb D call of TRBD2 is not possible without DNA. Germline assignment: CDR1 SEHNR and CDR2 FQNEAQ (reference sequence). This CDR3 spans 15 amino acids. CDR3 loop: CASSPTSGISYEQYF.

V gene TRBV2 combines with J gene TRBJ2-5; TCRdb outputs TRBD1, but without DNA this stays unchecked. CDR3 size: 16 residues. Germline CDR1 is SNHLY and CDR2 is FYNNEI. CDR3 in amino acids: CASSGGQHIYQETQYF.

The CDR3 sequence: CASSVEGNEQFF. This chain uses TRBV11-3 with TRBJ2-1; TCRdb returns TRBD2, unconfirmable since there is no DNA. The V gene's germline CDR1 is SGHNT and CDR2 YENEEA. The CDR3 is 12 amino acids.

This rearrangement joins TRBV7-3 to TRBJ2-1; TCRdb designates TRBD1, a call that cannot be tested without DNA. The CDR3 spans 11 residues. Germline CDR1 is SGHTA and CDR2 is FQGTGA. The CDR3 sequence is CASGQGNEQFF.

The rearrangement uses TRBV7-2 and TRBJ2-1; lacking DNA, the TRBD1 call made by TCRdb goes unchecked. From germline, CDR1 is SGHTA and CDR2 FQGNSA. This CDR3 is 14 amino acids long. CDR3 in amino acids: CASSPPRAGGQKFF.

The J gene is TRBJ2-1, the V gene TRBV11-1; TCRdb designates TRBD2, a call that cannot be tested without DNA. CDR1 and CDR2 from the germline V gene are SGHAT and FQDESV (reference sequence). The length of the CDR3 is 18 residues. CDR3 residues: CASSSTRDYRGGYNEQFF.

V and J are TRBV5-1 and TRBJ2-3; TCRdb gives TRBD2 as the D gene, but with no DNA this cannot be confirmed. The CDR3 has 14 amino acids. Germline V CDR1 and CDR2: SGHRS, YFSETQ. CDR3 in amino acids: CASRTSGATDTQYF.

The J gene is TRBJ2-4, the V gene TRBV5-5; TCRdb selects TRBD2, and the lack of DNA leaves this call unchecked. Germline CDR1 and CDR2: SGHKS and YYEKEE (reference sequence). The CDR3 consists of 17 residues. CDR3 in amino acids: CASSLGLASPQGNIQYF.